The source of this T cell receptor beta chain is a study of monozygotic twins with inflammatory bowel disease. CDR3 length: 15 amino acids. Germline CDR1 is LGHDT and CDR2 is YNNKEL (reference sequence). Concerning this clonotype: Its target is unknown.

Study-level points and caveats: Distinct T cell subtypes could not be told apart.

TCRdb reprocessed the 5' RACE reads; each CDR3 protein has one entry and no DNA is given. This repertoire includes around 450,000 distinct CDR3 sequences. The clonotype was recovered from a human donor with ulcerative colitis or Crohn's disease, or a healthy co-twin of an affected twin (not recorded which). The chain has TRBV3-1 and TRBJ1-2; the D gene TCRdb calls, TRBD1, cannot be checked with no DNA. Sequenced input: blood. The CDR3 here is CASSQWILTGSGYTF.